The TCR beta chain under discussion was sequenced for a study of T cell responses to AZD1222 COVID-19 vaccine listed by TCRdb under 2021. About the full investigation: AZD1222 recipients whose second dose came at about 4 weeks and those whose second dose came at about 12 weeks were combined into one group, since spike-specific TCR depth and breadth did not differ between the two schedules. A total of more than 230 trial participants underwent TCR sequencing, of whom about 200 had received two doses of AZD1222 and some 25 had received two doses of the MenACWY control vaccine. Trial participants were enrolled by age into subgroups of 18-55, 56-69 and 70-plus years, and around 150, 28 and 57 TCR-sequenced participants, respectively, were included in these subgroups. Here is what the overall study found, with its caveats: Most participants were white British and females outnumbered males, and the authors suggested that clonal diversity may have been underestimated. Reportedly, almost half of the unique spike-specific TCRs recognized epitopes lying outside the regions that are mutated in the B.1.351 and B.1.1.7 variants. No day 14 peak-response samples were available, so repertoires were characterized only after the peak T cell response. Conclusions about previously exposed vaccinees were limited because only a handful of AZD1222 recipients were SARS-CoV-2 seropositive at baseline. Spike-specific TCR breadth and depth rose significantly after two AZD1222 doses compared with day 0 and with MenACWY recipients. In the small 56-69-year group, the increase in depth fell short of significance, most likely because of low power. The whole spike protein was spanned by vaccine-associated CD4 TCRs, and dominant responses were seen in regions 160-218 and 743-854.

The CDR3 regions of human TCRbeta chains were subjected to immunosequencing. From the authors' description of their analysis: Repertoire TCRs were checked for matches against a reference library of SARS-CoV-2-specific TCRs that had been generated using the MIRA antigen-specificity platform. Breadth was defined as the fraction of unique TCRs that were SARS-CoV-2-associated. Depth was defined as the fraction of total T cells that were SARS-CoV-2-associated. Using the MIRA data, every spike-specific TCR was mapped to the spike region that the TCR reacted to and assigned to either a CD4 or a CD8 class. Log10-transformed breadth and depth values were compared by one-way ANOVA with Sidak's multiple comparisons tests. The immuneACCESS repertoire file appears here via TCRdb, limited to in-frame rearrangements. These files lack a portion of the clones; in checked studies, under half of the deficit traces to unresolved V genes, and the cause of the others is not known. The V and J calls and clone size come from that table; D and trimming were worked out from the DNA. This sample gives roughly 99,000 clones in total; roughly 89% of them show up just once. The ten largest account for around 20% of the sample.

The time point label corresponds to: baseline before first vaccination. The vaccinee samples were drawn from two UK trials, COV001 and COV002, one of which was a single-blind randomized controlled phase 2/3 trial testing AZD1222 (ChAdOx1 nCoV-19) in healthy adults. For TCRbeta chain sequencing, PBMC samples were collected from trial participants at day 0 and at day 28 after the second dose. Concerning this clone: Its antigen has not been determined. It has no much larger one-base neighbor in the sample; base qualities were not kept.

CDR3 length: 13 amino acids, cysteine to phenylalanine. Just CDR3 DNA is preserved here, 39 bases in frame from base 1. V trim: 5 bases; J trim: 4 bases; unmatched bases: 1. Via the germline V gene (reference sequence), CDR1 is PRHDT and CDR2 FYEKMQ. Recombination connected TRBV13 to TRBJ2-7, and TRBD1 matches 11 of the central bases. The TCR was taken from an adult in good health. The specimen was peripheral blood, collected on day 0 of AZD1222 vaccination. The CDR3 sequence is CASSRDRGYEQYF. The nucleotide sequence is given as TGTGCCAGCAGCCGGGACAGGGGGTACGAGCAGTACTTC.